Below, 10 T cell receptor beta chains from the same sample are listed, as sequenced in a study of T cells in Graves' hyperthyroidism and ophthalmopathy (dated by TCRdb to between 2017 and 2020). Preparation of the library involved multiplex PCR. For sequencing, an Illumina HiSeq 2000 was employed. The TCR beta CDR3 regions were amplified from RNA transcripts. A first-round RT-PCR of the TCR CDR3 used the HTBI primer set with the Qiagen OneStep RT-PCR kit. TCRdb took the public reads, trimmed them with fastp at Q25, ran MiXCR for clone calling and kept in-frame beta chains. Every CDR3 protein is listed once, alongside the most common genes and DNA of its rows. The sample table holds some 570,000 distinct CDR3 sequences, of which roughly 15% were seen once. Roughly a sixth of the sample comes from the top ten. Sample: blood. The origin of the receptors is a woman between 18 and 29 years old with Graves' ophthalmopathy.

The CDR3 region has the DNA TGTGCCAGTCGCCGGGACAATAATCCTGGGGCCAACGTCCTGACTTTC. Translating gives CASRRDNNPGANVLTF. The rearrangement joins TRBV19 to TRBJ2-6, with a possible D match to TRBD1 (6 bases). CDR1 and CDR2 from the germline V gene are LNHDA and SQIVND (reference sequence). The CDR3 contains 16 residues. Trimming removed 8 bases from V and 2 bases from J, with 16 bases in between.

The chain has TRBV6-1 and TRBJ1-5; TRBD1 matches at 11 bases. The CDR3 is 17 amino acids. Germline V CDR1 and CDR2: MNHNS, SASEGT. The V segment lost 8 bases and the J segment 0 bases; nucleotides outside the gene matches: 9. CDR3 residues: CASRKGQGAYSNQPQHF. CDR3 DNA sequence: TGTGCCAGCCGAAAAGGACAGGGGGCTTATAGCAATCAGCCCCAGCATTTT.

This clonotype was seen ten or more times. This sequence joins TRBV6-1 and TRBJ1-6; unclear D gene. The CDR3 has 15 residues. Germline-derived CDR1 and CDR2 are MNHNS and SASEGT. V lost 1 base, J lost 6 bases, and 10 bases lay in between. The CDR3 nucleotides read TGTGCCAGCAGTGAAGGTCCGGGAATTAATTCACCCCTCCACTTT. It is translated as CASSEGPGINSPLHF.

This clonotype has just a few counts. V is TRBV27 and J is TRBJ1-1, with TRBD1 as a possible D gene (5 bases). The CDR3 is 15 amino acids. CDR1 and CDR2 from the germline V gene are MNHEY and SMNVEV (reference sequence). The germline V and J ends were trimmed by 3 bases and 1 base, with 12 bases remaining between them. CDR3 amino acids: CASSFQGSENTEAFF. CDR3 DNA: TGTGCCAGCAGTTTTCAGGGATCGGAGAACACTGAAGCTTTCTTT.

The genes are TRBV10-3 and TRBJ2-7; 7 bases fit TRBD1. The germline V gene encodes CDR1 ENHRY and CDR2 SYGVKD. This CDR3 has 13 amino acids. J was trimmed by 1 base and V by 8 bases; bases with no gene match: 5. The CDR3 reads CAIQDRTSYEQYF. The CDR3 nucleotides are TGTGCCATCCAGGACAGGACGTCCTACGAGCAGTACTTC.

This clonotype occurred many times. The CDR3 protein is CAWIKGNGNTIYF. DNA of the CDR3: TGTGCCTGGATCAAGGGGAACGGAAACACCATATATTTT. This rearrangement joins TRBV30 to TRBJ1-3, with a weak D call TRBD1 (5 bases). Germline V gene lookup returns CDR1 GTSNPN and CDR2 SVGIG (reference sequence). V shed 4 bases and J shed 4 bases, with 11 bases lying between them. The CDR3 loop spans 13 amino acids.

V usage is TRBV27 and J usage is TRBJ2-3; TRBD1 aligns across 7 bases. The CDR3 has 15 amino acids. Germline lookup yields CDR1 MNHEY and CDR2 SMNVEV (reference sequence). The junction had 9 bases not matched to a gene; V was cut back by 5 bases and J by 4 bases. CDR3 protein: CASSLRRGSADTQYF. The CDR3 DNA reads as TGTGCCAGCAGTCTACGCAGGGGGAGTGCAGATACGCAGTATTTT.

This clonotype was seen ten or more times. The chain links TRBV6-6 to TRBJ2-5; a weak D match, TRBD1 (8 bases). Trimming removed 0 bases at V and 4 bases at J, with 15 bases between. CDR1 is MNHNY, CDR2 SVGAGI, per germline (reference sequence). The CDR3 sequence is 16 residues long. The CDR3 spells CASSYSGTGLGETQYF. The CDR3 region has the DNA TGTGCCAGCAGTTACTCAGGGACAGGACTAGGAGAGACCCAGTACTTC.

The chain links TRBV19 to TRBJ2-2; tentative D call: TRBD1 (6 bases). The CDR3 contains 15 residues. The germline V gene encodes CDR1 LNHDA and CDR2 SQIVND (reference sequence). The V end was cut by 8 bases, the J end by 1 base, with 14 bases between. The DNA of the CDR3 is TGTGCCAGTCTCCCTTTGACAGGGAACACCGGGGAGCTGTTTTTT. This encodes CASLPLTGNTGELFF.

This clonotype was counted ten times or more. This chain links TRBV20-1 with TRBJ2-1, with no clear D. CDR3 size: 13 residues. CDR1 is DFQATT, CDR2 SNEGSKA, per germline (reference sequence). The V end lost 8 bases, the J end lost 4 bases, and 15 bases lay between the germline ends. The CDR3 sequence is CSRAADGYNEQFF. CDR3 in DNA: TGCAGTCGCGCGGCGGACGGGTACAATGAGCAGTTCTTC.